These 32 T cell receptor beta chains were all obtained from the same sample, sequenced in a study of T cell responses to AZD1222 COVID-19 vaccine. Libraries were prepared by immunoSEQ multiplex PCR; TCRdb keeps only in-frame clonotypes and omits some of them. The table lists 100,000 or so clones, around nine tenths of them singletons. This sample comprised peripheral blood, obtained 28 days after the second AZD1222 dose. The receptors were sampled from an adult who received the AZD1222 COVID-19 vaccine.

This chain joins TRBV5-4 and TRBJ1-6, with no clear D. Germline CDR1 SGHNT, CDR2 YYREEE (reference sequence). Trimming pared 4 bases from V and 6 bases from J, leaving 11 bases between. The CDR3 runs 14 residues. Written as DNA, the CDR3 is TGTGCCAGCAGCGAGGAGCCGATTAATTCACCCCTCCACTTT. As protein: CASSEEPINSPLHF.

The chain is built from TRBV7-9 and TRBJ1-2; D possibly corresponds to TRBD1 (6 bases). Per germline, CDR1 SEHNR and CDR2 FQNEAQ (reference sequence). The CDR3 has 15 residues. The V end was cut by 5 bases, the J end by 7 bases, with 20 bases between. In DNA, the CDR3 is TGTGCCAGCAGCAAGCGACCCACAGGGTTGGGTGGCTACACCTTC. Translated: CASSKRPTGLGGYTF.

This clone occurred once. The chain links TRBV4-1 to TRBJ2-3, with TRBD2 identical over 10 bases. Germline V gene data show CDR1 as MGHRA and CDR2 as YSYEKL. The ends lost 1 base at V and 3 bases at J; junction bases unmatched: 4. The CDR3 has 16 amino acids. The CDR3 bases are TGCGCCAGCAGCCAAGCACTAGCGGGGATAACAGATACGCAGTATTTT. Amino acids: CASSQALAGITDTQYF.

The chain joins TRBV10-3 to TRBJ1-5; maybe TRBD1 (5 bases). This CDR3 is 14 amino acids long. Trimming shortened V by 0 bases and J by 4 bases, and 7 bases separated the two germline ends. The V gene's germline CDR1 is ENHRY and CDR2 SYGVKD. The chain's CDR3 is CAISESEGNQPQHF. The CDR3 bases are TGTGCCATCAGTGAGTCTGAGGGGAATCAGCCCCAGCATTTT.

The V gene is TRBV4-1, the J gene TRBJ2-2; 9 bases match TRBD1. The CDR3 sequence is 16 residues long. Germline CDR1 and CDR2: MGHRA and YSYEKL. J gave up 7 bases and V 0 bases, and 6 bases lay outside the gene matches. The CDR3 region is CASSQDSTGGFGELFF. CDR3 bases: TGCGCCAGCAGCCAAGATTCCACAGGGGGCTTCGGGGAGCTGTTTTTT.

The J gene is TRBJ2-1, the V gene TRBV5-4; 8 bases are shared with TRBD2. The trim removed 0 bases at V and 1 base at J, leaving 3 bases unmatched. The germline CDR1 and CDR2 sequences are SGHNT and YYREEE (reference sequence). CDR3 size: 16 residues. Here the CDR3 DNA reads TGTGCCAGCAGCTTGGACGCTAGCGGGTCCTACAATGAGCAGTTCTTC. Residues: CASSLDASGSYNEQFF.

Only one count was recorded for this clone. The chain uses TRBV3-1 (or the pseudogene TRBV3-2) and TRBJ2-7; D perhaps matches TRBD2 (5 bases). Germline lookup yields CDR1 LGHDT and CDR2 YNNKEL (reference sequence). The V end was cut by 5 bases, the J end by 0 bases, with 11 bases between. The CDR3 is made up of 14 amino acids. CDR3 protein: CASSDRGYSYEQYF. The CDR3 bases are TGTGCCAGCAGCGACCGCGGGTACTCCTACGAGCAGTACTTC.

With respect to this clone: One end of the junction does not line up with germline, which may come from a read error. The J gene is TRBJ1-2, the V gene TRBV2; a weak D match, TRBD1 (6 bases). The length of the CDR3 is 17 residues. CDR1 and CDR2 (germline): SNHLY, FYNNEI. CDR3 in DNA: TGTGCCAGCAGAGAAGACAAAATTCCCGACAGGAACTATGGCTACACCTTC. Its translation: CASREDKIPDRNYGYTF. The whole variable domain, remainder taken from reference TRBV2 and TRBJ1-2, is EPEVTQTPSHQVTQMGQEVILRCVPISNHLYFYWYRQILGQKVEFLVSFYNNEISEKSEIFDDQFSVERPDGSNFTLKIRSTKLEDSAMYFCASREDKIPDRNYGYTFGSGTRLTVV.

The rearrangement links TRBV18 to TRBJ2-7, with a weak D call TRBD2 (6 bases). The CDR3 loop spans 13 amino acids. The germline V gene has CDR1 KGHSH and CDR2 LQKENI. Deletions cut 3 bases from V and 4 bases from J, with 10 bases between. For the CDR3, the DNA is TGTGCCAGCTCACCTCCGGGGGTTTACGAGCAGTACTTC. Translated: CASSPPGVYEQYF.

The chain is built from TRBV13 and TRBJ2-2; D possibly corresponds to TRBD1 (5 bases). This CDR3 region has 13 residues. Germline V lookup: CDR1 PRHDT, CDR2 FYEKMQ (reference sequence). Trimming stripped 9 bases from V and 1 base from J, with 9 bases between. The CDR3 sequence is CARGERNTGELFF. The CDR3 nucleotides are TGTGCCAGAGGGGAAAGGAACACCGGGGAGCTGTTTTTT.

The J gene is TRBJ2-2, the V gene TRBV9; D possibly matches TRBD1 or TRBD2 (5 bases each). The V end lost 1 base, the J end lost 1 base, and 14 bases lay between the germline ends. The CDR3 consists of 17 residues. The germline gives CDR1 SGDLS, CDR2 YYNGEE. The CDR3 region has the DNA TGTGCCAGCAGCGTATTCGGGGCAGGAGGGAACACCGGGGAGCTGTTTTTT. Its translation is CASSVFGAGGNTGELFF.

The chain uses TRBV27 and TRBJ2-4; weak D call: TRBD2 (5 bases). This CDR3 is built from 15 residues. V was clipped by 0 bases and J by 2 bases, with 8 bases between them. Germline V gene sequence: CDR1 MNHEY, CDR2 SMNVEV (reference sequence). CDR3 residues: CASSLSAGPKNIQYF. DNA of the CDR3: TGTGCCAGCAGTTTATCGGCGGGCCCCAAAAACATTCAGTACTTC.

The V call is TRBV10-2, the J call TRBJ1-3; D uncertain. V shed 2 bases and J shed 0 bases, with 8 bases lying between them. The CDR3 runs to 15 residues. The germline V gene encodes CDR1 WSHSY and CDR2 SAAADI. The CDR3 region is CASSEQLHSGNTIYF. CDR3 coding DNA: TGCGCCAGCAGTGAGCAACTGCACTCTGGAAACACCATATATTTT.

The gene calls are TRBV7-2 and TRBJ2-5; 7 bases are a match to TRBD2. From germline, CDR1 is SGHTA and CDR2 FQGNSA. Trimming cost V 3 bases and J 5 bases; bases outside gene matches: 15. The CDR3 runs to 17 residues. CDR3 sequence reads: CASSFSMQGGGRETQYF. The CDR3 bases are TGTGCCAGCAGCTTTTCTATGCAGGGCGGGGGTCGGGAGACCCAGTACTTC.

This chain links TRBV6-5 with TRBJ1-1; D is perhaps TRBD1 (6 bases). Germline CDR1 reads MNHEY; CDR2 reads SVGAGI. Trimming removed 4 bases from V and 7 bases from J, with 19 bases in between. CDR3 length equals 15 residues. In DNA, the CDR3 is TGTGCCAGCAGTTCCTATAGGGGGGGCTCGGTTGAAGCTTTCTTT. Protein sequence: CASSSYRGGSVEAFF.

The CDR3 loop is CASSSRRGYYEQYF. CDR3 in DNA: TGTGCCAGCAGCTCCCGAAGGGGCTACTACGAGCAGTACTTC. The gene calls are TRBV13 and TRBJ2-7; tentatively, D is TRBD1 (5 bases). Germline CDR1 PRHDT, CDR2 FYEKMQ (reference sequence). V lost 4 bases to trimming and J lost 3 bases, with 13 bases between them. There are 14 residues in the CDR3.

This chain joins TRBV29-1 and TRBJ1-2; no firm D call. This CDR3 has 13 residues. V gave up 8 bases and J gave up 6 bases, with 19 bases separating them. Germline V gene sequence: CDR1 SQVTM, CDR2 ANQGSEA. The CDR3: CSSGATSQDGYTF. DNA of the CDR3: TGCAGCTCAGGTGCGACGTCACAAGATGGCTACACCTTC.

This clone was detected a few times. The V gene is TRBV2, the J gene TRBJ1-6; D uncertain. V was clipped by 2 bases and J by 12 bases, with 8 bases between them. Per germline, CDR1 SNHLY and CDR2 FYNNEI. The CDR3 runs to 12 residues. CDR3 in amino acids: CASSETRGPLHF. CDR3 in DNA: TGTGCCAGCAGTGAAACCCGTGGACCCCTCCACTTT.

The V call is TRBV25-1, the J call TRBJ2-7, with 7 bases identical to TRBD1. Trimming removed 3 bases from V and 3 bases from J; junction bases left unmatched: 8. The CDR3 runs to 15 residues. CDR1 is MGHDK and CDR2 is SYGVNS in the germline V gene. Here the CDR3 reads CASSDPGRTGYEQYF. Written as DNA, the CDR3 is TGTGCCAGCAGTGACCCCGGTCGGACAGGCTACGAGCAGTACTTC.

J is TRBJ2-7 and V is TRBV2, with 13 bases fitting TRBD2. Germline CDR1 is SNHLY and CDR2 is FYNNEI. The CDR3 has 14 residues. After removal of 9 bases from V and 4 bases from J, the junction contained 6 bases not matched to a gene. The CDR3 loop reads CASSRTSGSYEQYF. For the CDR3, the DNA is TGTGCCAGTTCTCGGACTAGCGGGAGTTACGAGCAGTACTTC.

The chain carries TRBV12-5 and TRBJ1-1; no clear D gene. CDR3 length: 12 residues. CDR1 and CDR2 (germline): LGHNT, FRNRAP. Trimming shortened V by 8 bases and J by 5 bases, and 12 bases separated the two germline ends. DNA of the CDR3: TGTGCTAGTCTAAGGGAGTGGACTGAAGCTTTCTTT. Translating gives CASLREWTEAFF.

This chain uses TRBV7-3 with TRBJ2-2; perhaps D is TRBD1 or TRBD2 (5 bases each). Trimming stripped 6 bases from V and 1 base from J, with 12 bases between. CDR1 SGHTA and CDR2 FQGTGA come from the germline V gene. CDR3 length: 15 amino acids. In DNA, the CDR3 is TGTGCCAGCAGGCGCCGGGACGTGAACACCGGGGAGCTGTTTTTT. Translation: CASRRRDVNTGELFF.

This sequence joins TRBV27 and TRBJ2-1; the D gene is possibly TRBD2 (5 bases). Trimming left V 6 bases short and J 2 bases short, with 17 bases between. The germline V gene has CDR1 MNHEY and CDR2 SMNVEV (reference sequence). The CDR3 is 16 amino acids. The CDR3 region is CASSQRAELAYNEQFF. In DNA form, the CDR3 reads TGTGCCAGCAGCCAAAGAGCGGAGCTTGCCTACAATGAGCAGTTCTTC.

V usage is TRBV6-5 and J usage is TRBJ1-6, with D perhaps TRBD1 (5 bases). This CDR3 comprises 14 residues. Trimming pared 10 bases from V and 9 bases from J, leaving 19 bases between. CDR1 is MNHEY, CDR2 SVGAGI, per germline. Here the CDR3 reads CAITREGPGSPLHF. The CDR3 DNA follows: TGTGCCATAACCAGAGAGGGGCCGGGTTCACCCCTCCACTTT.

The chain couples TRBV2 to TRBJ2-1, with 7 bases identical to TRBD2. This CDR3 is 15 amino acids long. Trimming at V came to 3 bases and at J to 4 bases, leaving 6 bases not matched to a gene. The germline gives CDR1 SNHLY, CDR2 FYNNEI. CDR3 region: CASSEASGSYNEQFF. Written as DNA, the CDR3 is TGTGCCAGCAGTGAGGCTAGCGGCAGTTACAATGAGCAGTTCTTC.

This clone was seen more than once but under ten times. This chain uses TRBV16 with TRBJ1-5; TRBD1 matches 8 bases. There are 15 residues in the CDR3. The ends lost 2 bases at V and 1 base at J; junction bases unmatched: 1. The germline gives CDR1 KGHSY, CDR2 FQNENV. The CDR3 nucleotides are TGTGCCAGCAGCCAAGGACAGGGAAGCAATCAGCCCCAGCATTTT. Encoded protein: CASSQGQGSNQPQHF.

The rearrangement joins TRBV5-1 to TRBJ1-4; D uncertain. The CDR3 is made up of 14 amino acids. Germline V gives CDR1 SGHRS, CDR2 YFSETQ. V was trimmed by 1 base and J by 4 bases, leaving 8 bases between them. CDR3 protein: CASSLRLFNEKLFF. The CDR3 DNA sequence: TGCGCCAGCAGCTTGAGGCTGTTTAATGAAAAACTGTTTTTT.

CDR3 protein: CASSLWSGSILNEQFF. CDR3 nucleotide sequence: TGTGCCAGCAGTTTATGGAGCGGGAGTATTTTGAATGAGCAGTTCTTC. The chain couples TRBV27 to TRBJ2-1; the match to TRBD2 covers 8 bases. Trimming at V came to 1 base and at J to 7 bases, leaving 9 bases not matched to a gene. CDR1 MNHEY and CDR2 SMNVEV come from the germline V gene (reference sequence). CDR3 length equals 16 residues.

This sequence joins TRBV6-5 and TRBJ1-5, with a tentative D call TRBD1 (5 bases). The V end was cut by 0 bases, the J end by 7 bases, with 13 bases between. Per germline, CDR1 MNHEY and CDR2 SVGAGI. The CDR3 consists of 15 residues. The CDR3 DNA is TGTGCCAGCAGTTACTCGAGTGGGGACCCCCAGCCCCAGCATTTT. Its translation is CASSYSSGDPQPQHF.

This rearrangement joins TRBV5-6 to TRBJ2-1, with 9 bases aligning to TRBD1. Germline V lookup: CDR1 SGHDT, CDR2 YYEEEE. The V and J ends lost 1 base and 15 bases, in that order; junction bases with no gene match: 8. This CDR3 comprises 13 residues. CDR3 residues: CASSLWGQGVWFF. The CDR3 coding sequence is TGTGCCAGCAGCTTGTGGGGACAGGGAGTGTGGTTCTTC.

The CDR3 DNA follows: TGCGCCAGCAGCTTCGCCCCGGAAAGCACAGATACGCAGTATTTT. Its protein is CASSFAPESTDTQYF. The rearrangement links TRBV5-1 to TRBJ2-3; D gene unclear. The CDR3 is 15 residues long. The V end lost 2 bases, the J end lost 0 bases, and 10 bases lay between the germline ends. From germline, CDR1 is SGHRS and CDR2 YFSETQ.

CDR3 nucleotide sequence: TGTGCCAGCAGCTTAATTCAGGTGAACACTGAAGCTTTCTTT. Translation: CASSLIQVNTEAFF. The chain is built from TRBV11-2 and TRBJ1-1; D unresolved. Trimming removed 2 bases from V and 0 bases from J, with 7 bases in between. Germline CDR1 is SGHAT and CDR2 is FQNNGV. The CDR3 runs 14 residues.